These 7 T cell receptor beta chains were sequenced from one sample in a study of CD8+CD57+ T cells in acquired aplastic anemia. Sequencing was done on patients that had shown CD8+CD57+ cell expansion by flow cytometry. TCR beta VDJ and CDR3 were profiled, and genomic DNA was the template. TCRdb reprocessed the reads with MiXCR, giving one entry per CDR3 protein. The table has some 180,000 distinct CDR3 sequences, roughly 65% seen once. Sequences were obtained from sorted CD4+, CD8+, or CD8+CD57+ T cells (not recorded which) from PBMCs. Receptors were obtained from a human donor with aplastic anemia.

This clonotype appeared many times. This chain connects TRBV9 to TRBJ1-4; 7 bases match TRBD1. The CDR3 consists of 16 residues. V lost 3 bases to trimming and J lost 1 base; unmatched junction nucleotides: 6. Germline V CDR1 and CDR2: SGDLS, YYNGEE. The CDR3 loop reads CASSDSDRETNEKLFF. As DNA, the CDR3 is TGTGCCAGCAGCGACTCCGACAGGGAAACTAATGAAAAACTGTTTTTT.

CDR3 sequence: CASSQDIKAGMYNEQFF. The CDR3 DNA sequence: TGTGCCAGCAGCCAAGATATTAAGGCGGGGATGTACAATGAGCAGTTCTTC. The chain is built from TRBV3-1 and TRBJ2-1, with D perhaps TRBD2 (6 bases). V was trimmed by 0 bases and J by 4 bases, leaving 16 bases between them. The CDR3 is made up of 17 amino acids. Per the germline V gene, CDR1 is LGHDT and CDR2 is YNNKEL (reference sequence).

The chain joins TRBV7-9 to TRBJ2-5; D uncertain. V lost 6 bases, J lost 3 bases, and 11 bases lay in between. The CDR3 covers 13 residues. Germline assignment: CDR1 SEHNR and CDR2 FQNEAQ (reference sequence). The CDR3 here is CASRRTEEETQYF. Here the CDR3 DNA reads TGTGCCAGCAGGAGAACCGAGGAAGAGACCCAGTACTTC. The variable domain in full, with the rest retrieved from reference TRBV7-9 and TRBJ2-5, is DTGVSQNPRHKITKRGQNVTFRCDPISEHNRLYWYRQTLGQGPEFLTYFQNEAQLEKSRLLSDRFSAERPKGSFSTLEIQRTEQGDSAMYLCASRRTEEETQYFGPGTRLLVL.

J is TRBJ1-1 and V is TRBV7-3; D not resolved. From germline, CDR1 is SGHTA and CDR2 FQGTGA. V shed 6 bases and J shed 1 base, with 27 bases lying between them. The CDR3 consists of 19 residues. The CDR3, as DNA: TGTGCCAGCAGTTCTCCTACCGGGCCGCCGAGAGGAAGGAACACTGAAGCTTTCTTT. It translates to CASSSPTGPPRGRNTEAFF. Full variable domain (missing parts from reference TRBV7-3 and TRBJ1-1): GAGVSQTPSNKVTEKGKYVELRCDPISGHTALYWYRQSLGQGPEFLIYFQGTGAADDSGLPNDRFFAVRPEGSVSTLKIQRTERGDSAVYLCASSSPTGPPRGRNTEAFFGQGTRLTVV.

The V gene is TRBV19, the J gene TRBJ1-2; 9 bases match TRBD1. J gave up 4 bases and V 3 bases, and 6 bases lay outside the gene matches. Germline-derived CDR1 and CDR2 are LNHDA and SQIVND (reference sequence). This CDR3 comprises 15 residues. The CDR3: CASSIGTGGGYGYTF. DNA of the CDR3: TGTGCCAGTAGTATTGGAACAGGGGGCGGCTATGGCTACACCTTC.

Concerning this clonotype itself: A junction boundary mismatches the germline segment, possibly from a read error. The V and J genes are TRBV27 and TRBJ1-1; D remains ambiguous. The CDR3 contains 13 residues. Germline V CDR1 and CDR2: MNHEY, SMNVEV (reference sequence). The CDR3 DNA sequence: TGTGCCAGCAGTGTACAAGTGAGCACTGAAGCCTTCTTT. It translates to CASSVQVSTEAFF.

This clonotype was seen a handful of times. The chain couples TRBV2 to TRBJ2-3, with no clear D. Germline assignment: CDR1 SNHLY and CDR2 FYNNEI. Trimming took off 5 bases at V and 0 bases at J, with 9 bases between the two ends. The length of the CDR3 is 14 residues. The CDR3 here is CASSRVASTDTQYF. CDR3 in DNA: TGTGCCAGCAGTCGGGTTGCTAGCACAGATACGCAGTATTTT.